This T cell receptor (beta chain) was identified in a study of vaccination effects on CD4 cells after COVID-19. Study-level points and caveats: Pronounced clonal contraction occurred in clones induced by infection and by vaccine late after vaccination.

Following an approximately 9-day culture, CD4+ T cells were purified. In the case of this clone: Its specificity is unknown.

Some clones are missing from TCRdb's copy, which holds only in-frame ones; the method was immunoSEQ multiplex PCR. There are about 39,000 clones in the sample; about 80% occur only once, and approximately 3% lies in the top ten. Trimming took 5 bases from V and 7 from J; bases not matched to a gene: 12. The CDR3 extends over 17 amino acids. Germline lookup yields CDR1 SNHLY and CDR2 FYNNEI. This TCR derives from a human donor who received a COVID-19 vaccine. V is TRBV2 and J is TRBJ2-1; 12 bases agree with TRBD1. The sequencing used CD4+ T cells from PBMCs cultured without peptide, collected before COVID-19 vaccination. CDR3 in amino acids: CASSLWGWGQGANEQFF. The DNA of the CDR3 is TGTGCCAGCAGTCTATGGGGGTGGGGACAGGGGGCGAATGAGCAGTTCTTC.